Listed here are 8 T cell receptor beta chains from one sample, sequenced in a study of glioma-infiltrating T cells. TCR alpha and beta CDR3 regions were amplified from RNA using iRepertoire nested multiplex PCR. TCRdb recomputed calls from the multiplex PCR reads with MiXCR, one row per CDR3 protein. The sample contains approximately 89,000 distinct CDR3 sequences, 20% to 25% of which appear only once. The sample consisted of glioma tissue, nonneoplastic brain tissue, or PBMCs (not recorded which). These receptors all come from a human donor with low-grade glioma or glioblastoma, undergoing nonglioma brain surgery, or in good health (not recorded which).

This clonotype was counted many times. This chain uses TRBV4-1 with TRBJ1-1, with 9 positions matching TRBD1. Trimming removed 0 bases from V and 3 bases from J; junction bases left unmatched: 2. The germline V gene has CDR1 MGHRA and CDR2 YSYEKL. The CDR3 extends over 15 amino acids. The CDR3 spells CASSQDTGGDTEAFF. Here the CDR3 DNA reads TGCGCCAGCAGCCAAGATACAGGGGGCGACACTGAAGCTTTCTTT.

This clonotype was seen a handful of times. The chain uses TRBV4-2 and TRBJ2-7; TRBD2 agrees at 7 bases. The germline gives CDR1 LGHNA, CDR2 YNFKEQ. V lost 2 bases, J lost 6 bases, and 7 bases stayed unmatched. CDR3 length: 14 residues. CDR3 protein: CASSQTGLFGEQYF. CDR3 nucleotides: TGTGCCAGCAGCCAAACGGGACTATTTGGCGAGCAGTACTTC.

Within the sample, this clonotype is medium-sized. The CDR3: CSARRQGSYGYTF. The DNA of the CDR3 is TGCAGTGCTAGACGGCAGGGCAGCTATGGCTACACCTTC. The chain combines TRBV20-1 with TRBJ1-2; weak D call: TRBD1 (5 bases). V was clipped by 2 bases and J by 4 bases, with 11 bases between them. The germline V gene has CDR1 DFQATT and CDR2 SNEGSKA (reference sequence). This CDR3 contains 13 residues.

The chain has TRBV29-1 and TRBJ2-1, with 9 nucleotides matching TRBD1. The V gene's germline CDR1 is SQVTM and CDR2 ANQGSEA. V gave up 1 base and J gave up 7 bases; unmatched junction bases: 5. This CDR3 region has 14 residues. Here the CDR3 DNA reads TGCAGCGTTGAAGCGACAGGGGGTGGAAATGAGCAGTTCTTC. Translated: CSVEATGGGNEQFF.

This clonotype was picked up many times. The rearrangement links TRBV11-2 to TRBJ2-3; D uncertain. V lost 5 bases to trimming and J lost 6 bases, with 9 bases between them. Germline CDR1 is SGHAT and CDR2 is FQNNGV. This CDR3 is built from 12 residues. The CDR3 loop is CASSRSPDTQYF. In DNA form, the CDR3 reads TGTGCCAGCAGCAGAAGCCCCGATACGCAGTATTTT.

This clonotype was seen repeatedly, ten times or more. The rearrangement links TRBV27 to TRBJ2-1; TRBD2 matches at 10 bases. The CDR3 length is 14 residues. With V trimmed by 2 bases and J by 10 bases, 5 bases remained unmatched. Germline V gene data show CDR1 as MNHEY and CDR2 as SMNVEV (reference sequence). The CDR3 protein is CASSLSGGAGEQFF. CDR3 nucleotides: TGTGCCAGCAGTTTAAGCGGGGGGGCCGGGGAGCAGTTCTTC.

Comment on this clonotype: Just one base apart from a much larger clone, this may be a read error. The gene calls are TRBV19 and TRBJ1-1; D remains unclear. V was shortened by 5 bases and J by 0 bases, with 10 bases between the two germline ends. The CDR3 length is 14 residues. Germline V gene sequence: CDR1 LNHDA, CDR2 SQIVND (reference sequence). The CDR3 bases are TGTGCCAGTAGTCCGGACGACGTGAACACTGAAGCTTTCTTT. Translated: CASSPDDVNTEAFF.

This clonotype was recorded at least ten times. This rearrangement joins TRBV7-2 to TRBJ2-1; 7 positions match TRBD2. Germline values: CDR1 SGHTA, CDR2 FQGNSA. The length of the CDR3 is 15 residues. V was pared by 1 base and J by 4 bases, with 4 bases of the junction left unmatched. The CDR3: CASSLELALYNEQFF. CDR3 sequence (DNA): TGTGCCAGCAGCTTAGAACTAGCGCTTTACAATGAGCAGTTCTTC. The whole variable domain, filled in from reference TRBV7-2 and TRBJ2-1, reads GAGVSQSPSNKVTEKGKDVELRCDPISGHTALYWYRQSLGQGLEFLIYFQGNSAPDKSGLPSDRFSAERTGGSVSTLTIQRTQQEDSAVYLCASSLELALYNEQFFGPGTRLTVL.